This record concerns one T cell receptor (beta chain) sequence. Its antigen is currently unknown. J gave up 5 bases and V 5 bases, and 3 bases lay outside the gene matches. CDR1 is GTSNPN, CDR2 SVGIG, per germline (reference sequence). The CDR3 length is 11 residues. Data came from immunoSEQ multiplex PCR; TCRdb stores just in-frame clones and leaves some out. Of 50,000 to 75,000 clones listed, roughly nine tenths are singletons. The sample belongs to a study of OX40 agonist ivuxolimab in advanced cancers. Broader study findings: Relatively little clonal expansion, among the lowest observed, appeared in partial responders at 0.1-3.0 mg/kg. At 0.1 to 3.0 mg/kg and by week 6, clonal expansion occurred in CD4+ and CD8+ blood T cells.

Sample: CD4+ or CD8+ T cells sorted from blood, taken in a trial of the OX40 agonist ivuxolimab. The chain recombines TRBV30 with TRBJ2-7; 7 bases are a match to TRBD1. The source of this sequence is an adult with an advanced solid tumor such as melanoma, head and neck, liver or kidney cancer. The CDR3 sequence: CAWSTGDEQYF. DNA for the CDR3: TGTGCCTGGTCAACAGGGGACGAGCAGTACTTC.